The clone carrying this TCR beta chain is a singleton in its sample. The target antigen is unknown. The data belong to a study of OX40 agonist ivuxolimab in advanced cancers. This CDR3 comprises 13 residues. The trim removed 5 bases at V and 0 bases at J, leaving 2 bases unmatched. Germline-derived CDR1 and CDR2 are SGHRS and YFSETQ. Overall study findings and caveats: Expanded clones were, on average, more numerous among CD8+ T cells than CD4+.

Measured with immunoSEQ multiplex PCR; TCRdb has only the in-frame clones, and not every one. Of tens of thousands of clones detected, 92% appear once; the ten largest clones hold 2.5% to 3.5%. V is TRBV5-1 and J is TRBJ2-7; 7 nucleotides match TRBD1. Sequencing used CD4+ or CD8+ T cells sorted from blood, obtained in a trial of the OX40 agonist ivuxolimab. This clonotype was sampled from an adult with an advanced solid tumor such as melanoma, head and neck, liver or kidney cancer. This CDR3 reads CASRDRSSYEQYF. Written as DNA, the CDR3 is TGCGCCAGCAGGGACAGGAGCTCCTACGAGCAGTACTTC.